A few counts support the clone carrying this TCR beta chain. As yet, its antigen is unknown. The method was immunoSEQ multiplex PCR; TCRdb's version includes in-frame clones alone and lacks a portion of them. This sample has over 150,000 clones, with roughly nine tenths found just once. This specimen belongs to a study of cytomegalovirus exposure and HLA in healthy donors. Study-wide results and limits: Most sequenced TCRs were rare (though some public TCRs occurred in many donors). Investigators reported approximately 170 TCR beta chains as tied to cytomegalovirus. In the approximately 120 validation repertoires, a later analysis found that first-cohort TCR clusters tended to co-occur.

V lost 7 bases and J lost 5, with 20 bases in between. Germline lookup yields CDR1 SNHLY and CDR2 FYNNEI. CDR3 length: 15 residues. The donors were members of the approximately 130-subject validation cohort (separate from the approximately 670-subject first cohort). The chain combines TRBV2 with TRBJ1-1; weak D call: TRBD1 (6 bases). The clonotype comes from a woman between 25 and 40 years old in good health and CMV-seronegative. The sample consisted of PBMCs. The CDR3 nucleotides are TGTGCCAGCACCCCAGCGGCCAGGGGAGGGACTGAAGCTTTCTTT. Its translation: CASTPAARGGTEAFF.